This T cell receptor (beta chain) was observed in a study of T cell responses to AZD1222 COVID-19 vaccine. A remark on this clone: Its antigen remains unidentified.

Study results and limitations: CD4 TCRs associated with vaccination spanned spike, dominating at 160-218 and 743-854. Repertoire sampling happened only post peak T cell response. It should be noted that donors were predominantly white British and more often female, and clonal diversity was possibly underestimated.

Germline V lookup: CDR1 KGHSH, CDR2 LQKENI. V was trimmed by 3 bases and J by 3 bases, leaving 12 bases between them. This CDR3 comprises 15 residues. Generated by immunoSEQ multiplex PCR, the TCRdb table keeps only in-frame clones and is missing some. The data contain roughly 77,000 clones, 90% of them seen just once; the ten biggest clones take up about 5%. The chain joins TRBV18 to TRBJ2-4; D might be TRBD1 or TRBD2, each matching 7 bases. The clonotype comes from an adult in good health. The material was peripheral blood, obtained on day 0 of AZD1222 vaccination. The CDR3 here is CASSPPGGGKNIQYF. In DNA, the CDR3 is TGTGCCAGCTCACCCCCAGGGGGGGGCAAAAACATTCAGTACTTC.